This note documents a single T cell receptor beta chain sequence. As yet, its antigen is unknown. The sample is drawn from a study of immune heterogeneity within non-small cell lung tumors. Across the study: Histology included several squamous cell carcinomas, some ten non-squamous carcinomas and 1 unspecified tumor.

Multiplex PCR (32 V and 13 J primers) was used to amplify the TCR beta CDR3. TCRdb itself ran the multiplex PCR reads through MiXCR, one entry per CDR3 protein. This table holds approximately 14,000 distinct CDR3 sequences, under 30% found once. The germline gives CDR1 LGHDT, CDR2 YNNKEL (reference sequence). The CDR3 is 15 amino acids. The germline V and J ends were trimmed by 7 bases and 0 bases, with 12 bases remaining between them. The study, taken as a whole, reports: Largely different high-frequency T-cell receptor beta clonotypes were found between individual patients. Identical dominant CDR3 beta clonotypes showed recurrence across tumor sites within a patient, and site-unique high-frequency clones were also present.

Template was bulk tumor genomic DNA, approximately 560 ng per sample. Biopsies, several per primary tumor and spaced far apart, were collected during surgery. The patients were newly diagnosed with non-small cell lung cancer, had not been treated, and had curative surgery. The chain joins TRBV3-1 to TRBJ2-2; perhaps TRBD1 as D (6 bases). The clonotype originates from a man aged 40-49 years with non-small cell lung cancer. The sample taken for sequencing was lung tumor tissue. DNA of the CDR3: TGTGCCAGCATCCAGGCAGGGGCGAACACCGGGGAGCTGTTTTTT. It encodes CASIQAGANTGELFF.